Below, 15 T cell receptor beta chains from the same sample are listed, as sequenced in a study of T cells after yellow fever vaccination. TCRdb re-called the 5' RACE reads through MiXCR, storing one row per CDR3 protein. Of 350,000 to 450,000 distinct CDR3 sequences in the sample, 18% are singletons; the top ten hold 15% to 20%. Material: PBMCs, obtained before the yellow fever booster vaccination. These receptor sequences come from a man aged 18 to 30 who received the YFV17D yellow fever vaccine.

In this sample, this clonotype turned up a few times. This rearrangement joins TRBV7-2 to TRBJ2-7; D perhaps matches TRBD1 (6 bases). CDR1 and CDR2 (germline): SGHTA, FQGNSA. V lost 2 bases, J lost 4 bases, and 12 bases lay in between. The CDR3 has 14 residues. CDR3 nucleotide sequence: TGTGCCAGCAGCTTATCCCCAGGGGCATACGAGCAGTACTTC. This translates into CASSLSPGAYEQYF.

In its sample, this clonotype was seen many times. The chain combines TRBV20-1 with TRBJ2-1; D is uncertain. Germline CDR1 DFQATT, CDR2 SNEGSKA (reference sequence). The CDR3 extends over 10 amino acids. Trimming pared 6 bases from V and 14 bases from J, leaving 14 bases between. CDR3 bases: TGCAGTGCGAGTAAGAATGGGGAGTTCTTC. Translation: CSASKNGEFF.

The chain carries TRBV7-2 and TRBJ2-3; 8 positions agree with TRBD2. Trimming cost V 3 bases and J 1 base; bases outside gene matches: 9. From germline, CDR1 is SGHTA and CDR2 FQGNSA. The CDR3 has 17 amino acids. CDR3 protein: CASSFWTSLSGTDTQYF. The CDR3 DNA sequence: TGTGCCAGCAGCTTCTGGACTAGCCTTTCGGGCACAGATACGCAGTATTTT.

CDR3 DNA sequence: TGTGCCAGCAGCCTCCAACCGTGGTCAAGGGGCCAAGAGACCCAGTACTTC. Its protein product is CASSLQPWSRGQETQYF. The J gene is TRBJ2-5, the V gene TRBV7-7; maybe TRBD1 (5 bases). V was cut by 5 bases and J by 1 base, with 20 bases left in between. This CDR3 is built from 17 residues. Germline V gene sequence: CDR1 SSHAT, CDR2 FNYEAQ (reference sequence).

The chain recombines TRBV12-3 or TRBV12-4 with TRBJ1-2; 8 bases map to TRBD1. After removal of 5 bases from V and 4 bases from J, the junction contained 9 bases not matched to a gene. The CDR3 loop spans 15 amino acids. The CDR3: CASSNPGQAIYGYTF. The CDR3 DNA is TGTGCCAGCAGTAACCCGGGACAGGCGATCTATGGCTACACCTTC.

CDR3 region: CASSSWASYEQYV. In nucleotides, the CDR3 is TGTGCCAGCAGCTCTTGGGCCTCCTACGAGCAGTACGTC. V gene TRBV7-2 combines with J gene TRBJ2-7; D ambiguous. V was cut by 4 bases and J by 0 bases, with 7 bases left in between. Germline V gene data show CDR1 as SGHTA and CDR2 as FQGNSA. CDR3 size: 13 residues.

The table lists this clonotype with a few counts. The chain has TRBV6-5 and TRBJ1-5; no clear D. Deletions cut 6 bases from V and 5 bases from J, with 11 bases between. The CDR3 is made up of 13 amino acids. Looked up from germline, CDR1 is MNHEY and CDR2 is SVGAGI. This CDR3 reads CASSSFGHQPQHF. DNA for the CDR3: TGTGCCAGCAGCTCCTTCGGCCATCAGCCCCAGCATTTT.

The gene calls are TRBV10-3 and TRBJ2-3; 10 nucleotides agree with TRBD1. The CDR3 extends over 15 amino acids. J was trimmed by 4 bases and V by 6 bases; bases with no gene match: 7. Germline values: CDR1 ENHRY, CDR2 SYGVKD. CDR3 loop: CAISPGQGLADTQYF. DNA for the CDR3: TGTGCCATCAGCCCGGGACAGGGGCTTGCAGATACGCAGTATTTT.

This clonotype was found a few times. J is TRBJ2-3 and V is TRBV4-1, with D perhaps matching TRBD1 or TRBD2 (5 bases each). Trimming pared 1 base from V and 8 bases from J, leaving 22 bases between. This CDR3 region has 17 residues. The germline gives CDR1 MGHRA, CDR2 YSYEKL. Here the CDR3 reads CASSQVTRGREGGTQYF. The CDR3 DNA sequence: TGCGCCAGCAGCCAAGTCACCCGGGGCAGGGAAGGAGGTACGCAGTATTTT.

This clonotype was observed a few times. This chain connects TRBV6-6 to TRBJ1-4; D call uncertain. Trimming shortened V by 5 bases and J by 11 bases, and 12 bases separated the two germline ends. Per germline, CDR1 MNHNY and CDR2 SVGAGI (reference sequence). The CDR3 consists of 12 residues. CDR3 sequence: CASSEPGTKLFF. CDR3 coding DNA: TGTGCCAGCAGTGAACCGGGAACTAAACTGTTTTTT.

This chain joins TRBV6-5 and TRBJ1-2; D unresolved. The CDR3 spans 15 residues. CDR1 is MNHEY, CDR2 SVGAGI, per germline. Trimming left V 0 bases short and J 8 bases short, with 16 bases between. For the CDR3, the DNA is TGTGCCAGCAGTTACTCTGAGACCGGGATAGGGGGCTACACCTTC. This sequence encodes CASSYSETGIGGYTF.

This clonotype appeared a few times. The chain's CDR3 is CASSPLDRQGVYEQYV. Here the CDR3 DNA reads TGTGCCAGCAGTCCCCTAGATCGACAGGGGGTCTACGAGCAGTACGTC. This rearrangement joins TRBV28 to TRBJ2-7; 9 nucleotides line up with TRBD1. The CDR3 consists of 16 residues. Trimming at V came to 5 bases and at J to 3 bases, leaving 11 bases not matched to a gene. Germline assignment: CDR1 MDHEN and CDR2 SYDVKM.

This clonotype was counted once. The gene calls are TRBV6-1 and TRBJ2-7, with TRBD2 matching 8 bases. The trim removed 6 bases at V and 1 base at J, leaving 5 bases unmatched. The CDR3 runs to 14 residues. CDR1 and CDR2 from the germline V gene are MNHNS and SASEGT. CDR3 bases: TGTGCCAGCAGGGTGACTAGCGAGTCCTACGAGCAGTACGTC. Its translation: CASRVTSESYEQYV.

In this sample, this clonotype turned up a few times. This chain's CDR3 is CASSYARGTVRTGELFF. DNA for the CDR3: TGTGCCAGCAGTTATGCCAGGGGGACCGTGAGAACCGGGGAGCTGTTTTTT. The V gene is TRBV6-2 or TRBV6-3, the J gene TRBJ2-2, with 7 positions matching TRBD1. Germline CDR1 MNHEY, CDR2 SVGEGT. The CDR3 is 17 residues long. Germline trimming cut 3 bases from V and 5 bases from J; bases unmatched to any gene: 12.

The chain joins TRBV6-4 to TRBJ2-7; TRBD2 matches 12 bases. CDR3 length: 16 residues. V gave up 2 bases and J gave up 0 bases; unmatched junction bases: 2. Germline V gives CDR1 MRHNA, CDR2 SNTAGT. The CDR3 spells CASSDPTSGSSYEQYV. Here the CDR3 DNA reads TGTGCCAGCAGTGACCCGACTAGCGGGAGCTCCTACGAGCAGTACGTC.